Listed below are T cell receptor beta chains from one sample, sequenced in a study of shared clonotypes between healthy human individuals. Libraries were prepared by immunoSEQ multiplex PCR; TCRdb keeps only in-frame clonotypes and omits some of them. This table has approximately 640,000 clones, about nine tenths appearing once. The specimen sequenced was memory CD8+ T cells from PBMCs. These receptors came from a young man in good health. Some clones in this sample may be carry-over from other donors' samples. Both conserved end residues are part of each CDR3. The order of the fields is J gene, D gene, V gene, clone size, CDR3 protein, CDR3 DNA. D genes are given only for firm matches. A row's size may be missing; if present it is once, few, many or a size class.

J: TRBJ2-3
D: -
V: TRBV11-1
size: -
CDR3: CASSPGDTQYF
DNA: TGTGCCAGCAGCCCGGGGGATACGCAGTATTTT

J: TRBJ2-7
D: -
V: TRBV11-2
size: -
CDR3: CASSSTSVYEQYF
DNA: TGTGCCAGCAGCTCGACTAGTGTCTACGAGCAGTACTTC

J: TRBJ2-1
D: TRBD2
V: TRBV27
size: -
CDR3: CASSLTSAQMNEQFF
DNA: TGTGCCAGCAGCCTAACTAGCGCCCAGATGAATGAGCAGTTCTTC

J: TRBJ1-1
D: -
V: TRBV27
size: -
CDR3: CASSSSNMGTEAFF
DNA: TGTGCCAGCAGTTCTTCAAACATGGGCACTGAAGCTTTCTTT

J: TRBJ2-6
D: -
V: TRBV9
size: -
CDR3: CASSAVVGATEGGANVLTF
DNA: TGTGCCAGCAGCGCGGTCGTGGGGGCGACAGAGGGTGGGGCCAACGTCCTGACTTTC

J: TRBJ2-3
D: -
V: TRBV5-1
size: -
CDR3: CASSWGQTDTQYF
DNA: TGCGCCAGCAGCTGGGGACAAACAGATACGCAGTATTTT

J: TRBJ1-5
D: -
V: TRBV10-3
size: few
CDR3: CAISGRNQPQHF
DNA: TGTGCCATCAGTGGAAGGAATCAGCCCCAGCATTTT

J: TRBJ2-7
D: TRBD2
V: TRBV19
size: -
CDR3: CASSIIAGGVHEQYF
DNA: TGTGCCAGTAGTATTATAGCGGGAGGTGTCCACGAGCAGTACTTC

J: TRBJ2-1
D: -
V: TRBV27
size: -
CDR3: CASSYWGGEQFF
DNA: TGTGCCAGCAGTTATTGGGGCGGTGAGCAGTTCTTC

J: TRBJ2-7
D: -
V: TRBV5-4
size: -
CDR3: CASSLGTWTSYEQYF
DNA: TGTGCCAGCAGCTTGGGGACATGGACCTCCTACGAGCAGTACTTC

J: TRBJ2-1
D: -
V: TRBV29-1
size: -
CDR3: CSVEDSWRWFGNEQFF
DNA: TGCAGCGTTGAAGATTCCTGGAGGTGGTTCGGAAATGAGCAGTTCTTC

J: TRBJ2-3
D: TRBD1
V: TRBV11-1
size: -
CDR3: CASSLEWTGTGRTDTQYF
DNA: TGTGCCAGCAGCTTAGAGTGGACCGGGACAGGTCGCACAGATACGCAGTATTTT

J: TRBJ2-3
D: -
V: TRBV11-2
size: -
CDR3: CASSSTRGILTGDTQYF
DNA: TGTGCCAGCAGCTCTACCAGGGGAATTTTAACAGGAGATACGCAGTATTTT

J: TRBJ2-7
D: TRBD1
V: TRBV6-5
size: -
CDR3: CASSVSGTGSYEQYF
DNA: TGTGCCAGCAGTGTCTCCGGGACAGGGTCCTACGAGCAGTACTTC

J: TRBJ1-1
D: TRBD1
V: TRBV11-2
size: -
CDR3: CASSQTRTGGTEAFF
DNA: TGTGCCAGCAGCCAGACCCGAACAGGGGGCACTGAAGCTTTCTTT

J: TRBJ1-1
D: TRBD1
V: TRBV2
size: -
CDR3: CASSPVGTAEAFF
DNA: TGTGCCAGCAGCCCGGTAGGGACAGCTGAAGCTTTCTTT

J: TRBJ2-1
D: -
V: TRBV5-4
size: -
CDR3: CASSQTHEQFF
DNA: TGTGCCAGCAGCCAGACCCATGAGCAGTTCTTC

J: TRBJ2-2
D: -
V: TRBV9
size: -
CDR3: CASSVAVNFANTGELFF
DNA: TGTGCCAGCAGCGTAGCTGTTAATTTCGCGAACACCGGGGAGCTGTTTTTT

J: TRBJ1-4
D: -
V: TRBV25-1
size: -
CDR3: CASSETPQGEKLFF
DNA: TGTGCCAGCAGTGAAACCCCGCAGGGTGAAAAACTGTTTTTT

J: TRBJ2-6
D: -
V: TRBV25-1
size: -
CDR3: CAIGANVLTF
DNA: TGTGCCATTGGGGCCAACGTCCTGACTTTC

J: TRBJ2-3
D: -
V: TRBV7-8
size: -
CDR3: CASSLSRLSTDTQYF
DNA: TGTGCCAGCAGCCTTTCCCGCCTCAGCACAGATACGCAGTATTTT

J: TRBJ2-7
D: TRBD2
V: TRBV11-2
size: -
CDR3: CASSHTSGGSYEQYF
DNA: TGTGCCAGCAGCCACACTAGCGGGGGATCCTACGAGCAGTACTTC

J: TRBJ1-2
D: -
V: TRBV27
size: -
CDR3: CASSWAWPVTNYGYTF
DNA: TGTGCCAGCAGTTGGGCCTGGCCAGTCACTAACTATGGCTACACCTTC